The rows below give T cell receptor beta chains drawn from one sample of a study of T cells in localized non-small cell lung cancer. The data were produced by immunoSEQ multiplex PCR, yet TCRdb's version contains in-frame clones alone and is incomplete. The data hold approximately 89,000 clones, with about three quarters observed a single time. This sample comprised PBMCs, obtained before any cancer treatment. The source is a man aged 40-75 years with stage II squamous cell lung carcinoma. CDR3s include the opening cysteine and the closing phenylalanine or tryptophan. D genes are given only for firm matches. Rows may omit the clone size; those that give it use once, few, many or a size class.

j_gene | abundance | d_gene | v_gene | CDR3nt | CDR3aa
TRBJ2-1 | . | TRBD2 | TRBV19 | TGTGCCAGTAGTATTAGCGGGGCCTACAATGAGCAGTTCTTC | CASSISGAYNEQFF
TRBJ2-2 | . | . | TRBV19 | TGTGCCAGTAGTACACTAGCCGGGGCGGCCGGGGAGCTGTTTTTT | CASSTLAGAAGELFF
TRBJ2-2 | . | TRBD2 | TRBV5-1 | TGCGCCAGCAGCTTGGTTGCGGGAGAGGGCACCGGGGAGCTGTTTTTT | CASSLVAGEGTGELFF
TRBJ1-5 | . | TRBD1 | TRBV19 | TGTGCCAGTAGAGGACAGGGCAGCAATCAGCCCCAGCATTTT | CASRGQGSNQPQHF
TRBJ2-7 | . | . | TRBV4-3 | TGCGCCAGCAGCCAAGTAGTTGCGGCCTACGAGCAGTACTTC | CASSQVVAAYEQYF
TRBJ2-1 | . | . | TRBV7-9 | TGTGCCAGCAGCTCCCCCGGGTCCTACAATGAGCAGTTCTTC | CASSSPGSYNEQFF
TRBJ2-1 | . | . | TRBV5-1 | TGCGCCAGCAGCTTGGGAGACAGAGACCTGTTAGTGCAGTTCTTC | CASSLGDRDLLVQFF
TRBJ2-1 | . | TRBD2 | TRBV7-8 | TGTGCCAGCAGCTTAGCTCGCCTGGGACTAGCGGTCCGAAATGAGCAGTTCTTC | CASSLARLGLAVRNEQFF
TRBJ2-5 | . | . | TRBV4-2 | TGTGCCAGCAGCCAAGAAATCGCGGTGATGGAGACCCAGTACTTC | CASSQEIAVMETQYF
TRBJ1-4 | . | TRBD1 | TRBV28 | TGTGCCAGCAGGACTAGCTCCGGGACAGGGGGCGAAAAACTGTTTTTT | CASRTSSGTGGEKLFF
TRBJ1-1 | . | . | TRBV15 | TGTGCCACCAGCAGAGATAGGCAGGCCTTTGAAGCTTTCTTT | CATSRDRQAFEAFF
TRBJ2-1 | . | TRBD2 | TRBV4-1 | TGCGCCAGCAGGCCCTCCACTAGCGGGGGTAACAATGAGCAGTTCTTC | CASRPSTSGGNNEQFF
TRBJ1-4 | . | . | TRBV6-5 | TGTGCCAGCAGTTACTCCCCCTCGAGACCCCAACTGTTTTTT | CASSYSPSRPQLFF
TRBJ2-7 | . | TRBD1 | TRBV28 | TGTGCCAGCAGTCCATTGACAGGGGATTACGAGCAGTACTTC | CASSPLTGDYEQYF
TRBJ2-1 | . | . | TRBV7-3 | TGTGCCAGCAGTGAGAATTACAATGAGCAGTTCTTC | CASSENYNEQFF
TRBJ1-5 | . | TRBD1 | TRBV7-9 | TGTGCCAGCAGCTCGGCCGCAGGGGGCGCGGGACAGCCCCAGCATTTT | CASSSAAGGAGQPQHF
TRBJ2-7 | . | . | TRBV7-9 | TGTGCCAGCAGCTTAGGGCAGTACGAGCAGTACTTC | CASSLGQYEQYF
TRBJ1-2 | . | . | TRBV14 | TGTGCCAGCAGCCAATGGCCAGGGAGTGGCTACACCTTC | CASSQWPGSGYTF
TRBJ1-1 | . | TRBD1 | TRBV28 | TGTGCCAGCAGTTCTACAGGGGTCATGAAGACTGAAGCTTTCTTT | CASSSTGVMKTEAFF
TRBJ2-1 | . | . | TRBV30 | TGTGCCTGGAGTCGTAGGGGCTTGGGCAATGAGCAGTTCTTC | CAWSRRGLGNEQFF
TRBJ1-5 | few | . | TRBV27 | TGTGCCAGCTCTACAGGGACTCAGCCCCAGCATTTT | CASSTGTQPQHF
TRBJ1-1 | . | . | TRBV18 | TGTGCCAGCTCACCAGGTTCGTTCACTGAAGCTTTCTTT | CASSPGSFTEAFF
TRBJ2-7 | . | . | TRBV6-1 | TGTGCCAGCTTCGGGAGCCCATCAGGTGGCGAGCAGTACTTC | CASFGSPSGGEQYF
TRBJ1-4 | . | . | TRBV27 | TGTGCCAGCAGATACCAGGGAGGTAATGAAAAACTGTTTTTT | CASRYQGGNEKLFF
TRBJ2-7 | . | . | TRBV29-1 | TGCAGCGTTGAAAGTGACTACGAGCAGTACTTC | CSVESDYEQYF
TRBJ1-5 | . | . | TRBV7-9 | TGTGCCAGCAGCTTAGCAGAGGGGGGGAATCAGCCCCAGCATTTT | CASSLAEGGNQPQHF
TRBJ2-7 | . | TRBD2 | TRBV28 | TGTGCCAGCAGTCCCGCTAGCGGGGACACCTACGAGCAGTACTTC | CASSPASGDTYEQYF
TRBJ2-5 | . | . | TRBV11-2 | TGTGCCAGCAGCTTAGATCGAGAGACCCAGTACTTC | CASSLDRETQYF
TRBJ2-5 | . | TRBD2 | TRBV5-4 | TGTGCCAGCAGCTTGAGGCGGGAGGGCCAAGAGACCCAGTACTTC | CASSLRREGQETQYF
TRBJ1-6 | . | . | TRBV30 | TGTGCCTGGAGTGTACTAACGGACAATTCACCCCTCCACTTT | CAWSVLTDNSPLHF
TRBJ1-6 | . | . | TRBV19 | TGTGCCAGTAGTACTGCGGGGTCCTATAATTCACCCCTCCACTTT | CASSTAGSYNSPLHF
TRBJ1-5 | few | . | TRBV5-8 | TGTGCCAGCAGCTTAGGAGGGGCCGGCAATCAGCCCCAGCATTTT | CASSLGGAGNQPQHF
TRBJ2-5 | . | . | TRBV7-7 | TGTGCTAGCAGCTTAGGAACGGCCCAAGAGACCCAGTACTTC | CASSLGTAQETQYF
TRBJ2-3 | . | . | TRBV5-8 | TGTGCCAGCAGCAGGGACGGAATTATCACAGATACGCAGTATTTT | CASSRDGIITDTQYF
TRBJ1-6 | . | TRBD1 | TRBV7-2 | TGTGCCAGCAGCGCGGGACAGGCCCGCTCACCCCTCCACTTT | CASSAGQARSPLHF
TRBJ1-5 | . | . | TRBV27 | TGTGCCAGCAGTTTCAGCAGCAATCAGCCCCAGCATTTT | CASSFSSNQPQHF
TRBJ2-3 | . | . | TRBV7-3 | TGTGCCAGCAGCCCCCTAGGCGATACGCAGTATTTT | CASSPLGDTQYF
TRBJ1-2 | . | TRBD1 | TRBV10-3 | TGTGCCATCAGTGACTCCGGGACAGCATATGGCTACACCTTC | CAISDSGTAYGYTF
TRBJ2-1 | . | TRBD1 | TRBV19 | TGTGCCAGTAGAGTACGTCAGGGGGCGGTGAATGAGCAGTTCTTC | CASRVRQGAVNEQFF
TRBJ1-1 | . | . | TRBV19 | TGTGCCAGCGATTTAGGGGTTAGCATGAACACTGAAGCTTTCTTT | CASDLGVSMNTEAFF
TRBJ1-1 | . | TRBD1 | TRBV30 | TGTGCCTGGCGTGGACAGGGGTTAAACACTGAAGCTTTCTTT | CAWRGQGLNTEAFF
TRBJ2-5 | . | . | TRBV18 | TGTGCCAGCTCACCGATTCCAGGGTCAGAGACCCAGTACTTC | CASSPIPGSETQYF
TRBJ2-7 | . | . | TRBV30 | TGTGCCTGGAGTGTACCGGGGCCTTCGTACGAGCAGTACTTC | CAWSVPGPSYEQYF
TRBJ1-1 | . | . | TRBV30 | TGTGCCTGGAGTGTACAGGGAAGCACTGAAGCTTTCTTT | CAWSVQGSTEAFF
TRBJ2-7 | . | . | TRBV30 | TGTGCCGCTAAGGGTACCGGGTCGAAAGAGCAGTACTTC | CAAKGTGSKEQYF
TRBJ2-5 | . | TRBD1 | TRBV28 | TGTGCCACCAAATCGGACAGGGGGCACGAGACCCAGTACTTC | CATKSDRGHETQYF
TRBJ2-2 | . | TRBD2 | TRBV19 | TGTGCCAGTAGTACGCAACTAGCGGGAGGGCCGGTCGGGGAGCTGTTTTTT | CASSTQLAGGPVGELFF
TRBJ1-2 | . | . | TRBV6-6 | TGTGCCAGCAGTTACAGGCCGTCAGATGGCTACACCTTC | CASSYRPSDGYTF
TRBJ1-5 | . | . | TRBV27 | TGTGCCAGCAGTTTATCAACGGTTCAGCCCCAGCATTTT | CASSLSTVQPQHF
TRBJ1-5 | . | . | TRBV2 | TGTGCCAGCAGCGGAGGCGGCGTGGGGGGGCGAGGTCAGCCCCAGCATTTT | CASSGGGVGGRGQPQHF
TRBJ2-7 | . | . | TRBV10-3 | TGTGCCATCAGTGTCGGACAGTACTACGAGCAGTACTTC | CAISVGQYYEQYF
TRBJ1-6 | few | . | TRBV6-1 | TGTGCCAGCAGTGAAACTATGACAGGAGTCTCCCTCCACTTT | CASSETMTGVSLHF